The rows below give T cell receptor beta chains drawn from one sample of a study of post-analysis software for immune sequencing data. TCRdb fed the PCR reads into MiXCR, producing one record per CDR3 protein. The sample yields 740,000 or so distinct CDR3 sequences, approximately 53% seen once. The sample was blood. The receptors shown here come from a girl aged 10-17 years with multiple sclerosis. CDR3s include the opening cysteine and the closing phenylalanine or tryptophan.

j_call: TRBJ1-2; v_call: TRBV6-6; cdr3_aa: CASSPHIGGYTF
j_call: TRBJ2-3; v_call: TRBV5-1; cdr3_aa: CASRGEASTDTQYF
j_call: TRBJ2-5; v_call: TRBV29-1; cdr3_aa: CSVVRDTQETQYF
j_call: TRBJ1-1; v_call: TRBV5-1; cdr3_aa: CASSFVGPQMAEAFF
j_call: TRBJ1-2; v_call: TRBV2; cdr3_aa: CAVARDNYGCTF
j_call: TRBJ2-3; v_call: TRBV7-2; cdr3_aa: CASKGLAGGPDTQYF
j_call: TRBJ1-5; v_call: TRBV12-3/TRBV12-4; cdr3_aa: CASATSKTSNQPQHF
j_call: TRBJ1-2; v_call: TRBV5-5; cdr3_aa: CASSSTSGGTHGYTF
j_call: TRBJ2-7; v_call: TRBV20-1; cdr3_aa: CSARDLTTNYEQYF
j_call: TRBJ1-1; v_call: TRBV7-3; cdr3_aa: CASSRDSQGTEAFF
j_call: TRBJ2-7; v_call: TRBV20-1; cdr3_aa: CSAGTANEQYF
j_call: TRBJ1-5; v_call: TRBV15; cdr3_aa: CATSSAGRSNQPQHF
j_call: TRBJ2-3; v_call: TRBV6-2/TRBV6-3; cdr3_aa: CASSYTASSTDTQYF
j_call: TRBJ2-3; v_call: TRBV11-2; cdr3_aa: CASSLLVPSGISSTDTQYF
j_call: TRBJ2-7; v_call: TRBV24-1; cdr3_aa: CATSDCDLASATGSYEQYF
j_call: TRBJ1-3; v_call: TRBV20-1; cdr3_aa: CSAPTGGASGNTIYF
j_call: TRBJ1-2; v_call: TRBV6-6; cdr3_aa: CASSQTTGGSLGYTF
j_call: TRBJ1-2; v_call: TRBV29-1; cdr3_aa: CSAEGRGPNYGYTF
j_call: TRBJ2-7; v_call: TRBV7-6; cdr3_aa: CASSLDDGDYEQYF
j_call: TRBJ1-1; v_call: TRBV9; cdr3_aa: CASSYSSGRRTEAFF
j_call: TRBJ2-3; v_call: TRBV7-2; cdr3_aa: CASSLDLFGVDTQYF
j_call: TRBJ2-1; v_call: TRBV29-1; cdr3_aa: CSVIQGRGGSYNEQFF
j_call: TRBJ1-1; v_call: TRBV9; cdr3_aa: CASRGTNTEAFF
j_call: TRBJ2-5; v_call: TRBV7-9; cdr3_aa: CASSRDNYNEQYF
j_call: TRBJ2-7; v_call: TRBV12-3/TRBV12-4; cdr3_aa: CASSHRDRGSYEQYF
j_call: TRBJ2-1; v_call: TRBV20-1; cdr3_aa: CSARDRLAGGPGEQFF
j_call: TRBJ1-5; v_call: TRBV4-1; cdr3_aa: CASSQGVDRAVLPQHF
j_call: TRBJ2-3; v_call: TRBV5-1; cdr3_aa: CASSYGPAGPMDAQYF
j_call: TRBJ2-3; v_call: TRBV3-1; cdr3_aa: CASSQEGGYTQYF
j_call: TRBJ1-5; v_call: TRBV18; cdr3_aa: CASSPLGRDQPQHF
j_call: TRBJ2-1; v_call: TRBV7-9; cdr3_aa: CASSLGDPRFKFF
j_call: TRBJ2-7; v_call: TRBV20-1; cdr3_aa: CSASGSRHYEQYF
j_call: TRBJ2-7; v_call: TRBV29-1; cdr3_aa: CSVGPVSPYEQYF
j_call: TRBJ2-7; v_call: TRBV7-9; cdr3_aa: CASSFPPEDSSYEQYF
j_call: TRBJ2-7; v_call: TRBV20-1; cdr3_aa: CSARGWGSSYEQYF
j_call: TRBJ2-7; v_call: TRBV5-1; cdr3_aa: CASNFDGQGTPYEQYF
j_call: TRBJ2-7; v_call: TRBV28; cdr3_aa: CASTATWDRVYEQYF
j_call: TRBJ2-4; v_call: TRBV29-1; cdr3_aa: CSVAGLLAKNIQYF
j_call: TRBJ1-1; v_call: TRBV4-1; cdr3_aa: CAGSQVTIITEAFF
j_call: TRBJ1-2; v_call: TRBV7-3; cdr3_aa: CASSSEPYSYGYTF
j_call: TRBJ2-5; v_call: TRBV19; cdr3_aa: CASSFGRETQYF
j_call: TRBJ1-2; v_call: TRBV29-1; cdr3_aa: CSVDLTGRGYTF
j_call: TRBJ2-3; v_call: TRBV7-2; cdr3_aa: CASSPPTGRVTDTQYF
j_call: TRBJ2-6; v_call: TRBV20-1; cdr3_aa: CSARDVEGSSSGANVLTF
j_call: TRBJ2-4; v_call: TRBV20-1; cdr3_aa: CSARKEGVGNIQYF
j_call: TRBJ2-1; v_call: TRBV5-1; cdr3_aa: CASSLYPGQGLYNEQFF
j_call: TRBJ1-1; v_call: TRBV29-1; cdr3_aa: CSAPLTGHTEAFF
j_call: TRBJ2-1; v_call: TRBV4-1; cdr3_aa: CASSQEPQRGYDEQFF
j_call: -; v_call: TRBV7-9; cdr3_aa: CASTGLAGGNYEQYF
j_call: TRBJ2-1; v_call: TRBV29-1; cdr3_aa: CSVMYGSTNEQFF
j_call: TRBJ1-6; v_call: TRBV5-6; cdr3_aa: CASSEGFGVSPLHF
j_call: TRBJ2-7; v_call: TRBV20-1; cdr3_aa: CSGAEGASGRAAYEQYF
j_call: TRBJ2-1; v_call: TRBV4-2; cdr3_aa: CASSQPVGTRSWEQFF
j_call: TRBJ1-5; v_call: TRBV24-1; cdr3_aa: CATVSGESARQPQHF
j_call: TRBJ2-5; v_call: TRBV9; cdr3_aa: CASSRAGGGQETQYF
j_call: TRBJ1-2; v_call: TRBV12-3/TRBV12-4; cdr3_aa: CASNIGGLGYTF
j_call: TRBJ2-7; v_call: TRBV12-3/TRBV12-4; cdr3_aa: CASSGFDGAVPYEQYF
j_call: TRBJ2-3; v_call: TRBV29-1; cdr3_aa: CSVDANTDTQYF
j_call: TRBJ2-1; v_call: TRBV9; cdr3_aa: CASSFSMNEQFF
j_call: -; v_call: TRBV25-1; cdr3_aa: CASSGGGALPNEQYF